Presented here are 24 T cell receptor beta chains from one specimen sequenced in a study of T cells in localized non-small cell lung cancer. Profiled with immunoSEQ multiplex PCR; TCRdb holds only in-frame clones, not every one. The table shows fewer than 100,000 clones, with roughly 86% occurring only once. Sequencing used peripheral blood, obtained before any cancer treatment. The source is a man between 40 and 69 years old with stage I squamous cell lung carcinoma.

V is TRBV15 and J is TRBJ2-3; a weak D match, TRBD2 (6 bases). Germline CDR1 and CDR2: LNHNV and YYDKDF (reference sequence). V was cut by 1 base and J by 2 bases, with 16 bases left in between. CDR3 length: 17 amino acids. The CDR3 here is CATSRGQGGLNTDTQYF. The CDR3 nucleotides read TGTGCCACCAGCAGAGGTCAGGGCGGACTAAACACAGATACGCAGTATTTT.

The rearrangement joins TRBV18 to TRBJ2-3; 11 bases line up with TRBD2. The CDR3 sequence is 16 residues long. CDR1 KGHSH and CDR2 LQKENI come from the germline V gene. V shed 4 bases and J 3 bases; nucleotides not matched to a gene: 6. CDR3 sequence reads: CASSLQTSGETDTQYF. CDR3 DNA sequence: TGTGCCAGCTCACTCCAGACTAGCGGGGAGACAGATACGCAGTATTTT.

The gene calls are TRBV5-1 and TRBJ2-5; D gene uncertain. Germline loops: CDR1 SGHRS, CDR2 YFSETQ. The V and J ends lost 4 bases and 5 bases respectively, with 15 bases between them. The CDR3 runs 14 residues. The CDR3 is CASSALSPGETQYF. CDR3 sequence (DNA): TGCGCCAGCAGCGCGTTGTCCCCTGGGGAGACCCAGTACTTC.

The chain joins TRBV2 to TRBJ2-5; D is possibly TRBD1 (5 bases). Germline loops: CDR1 SNHLY, CDR2 FYNNEI. V lost 8 bases and J lost 5, with 12 bases in between. CDR3 length: 12 residues. The CDR3: CASLGRNETQYF. CDR3 DNA sequence: TGTGCCAGCTTGGGGCGGAACGAGACCCAGTACTTC.

The J gene is TRBJ1-1, the V gene TRBV6-6; D is unresolved. The CDR3 runs 15 residues. CDR1 is MNHNY and CDR2 is SVGAGI in the germline V gene (reference sequence). V lost 8 bases and J lost 2, with 18 bases in between. Here the CDR3 DNA reads TGTGCCAGCCTGGAACGGGCGGCCCATAACACTGAAGCTTTCTTT. This translates into CASLERAAHNTEAFF.

This clone was seen a handful of times. The chain uses TRBV6-4 and TRBJ1-1; D is unclear. Germline assignment: CDR1 MRHNA and CDR2 SNTAGT. The CDR3 covers 14 residues. V lost 3 bases to trimming and J lost 3 bases, with 11 bases between them. The CDR3 sequence is CASSEWGGYTEAFF. Written as DNA, the CDR3 is TGTGCCAGCAGTGAGTGGGGTGGGTACACTGAAGCTTTCTTT.

The chain combines TRBV28 with TRBJ1-2, with 9 bases matching TRBD1. The length of the CDR3 is 13 residues. Per the germline V gene, CDR1 is MDHEN and CDR2 is SYDVKM. The junction had 5 bases not matched to a gene; V was cut back by 5 bases and J by 7 bases. CDR3 bases: TGTGCCAGCAGTGGGGGACAGGGCTCTGGCTACACCTTC. Protein product: CASSGGQGSGYTF.

The chain couples TRBV14 to TRBJ2-7; 12 bases align to TRBD1. The CDR3 covers 15 residues. The V gene's germline CDR1 is SGHDN and CDR2 FVKESK. J gave up 11 bases and V 1 base, and 9 bases lay outside the gene matches. Written as DNA, the CDR3 is TGTGCCAGCAGCCAAGCCGGGACAGGGGGCGCAAATAAGTACTTC. It specifies CASSQAGTGGANKYF.

The chain uses TRBV18 and TRBJ2-7; D possibly corresponds to TRBD1 (5 bases). This CDR3 is built from 13 residues. V was pared by 3 bases and J by 9 bases, with 15 bases between. The germline V gene has CDR1 KGHSH and CDR2 LQKENI. This CDR3 reads CASSPDQGLRQYF. CDR3 nucleotides: TGTGCCAGCTCACCCGATCAGGGCTTGCGGCAGTACTTC.

The chain joins TRBV28 to TRBJ1-6; D gene unclear. V lost 6 bases and J 1 base, leaving 7 bases between the germline ends. The CDR3 runs to 14 residues. Germline V gene lookup returns CDR1 MDHEN and CDR2 SYDVKM. This chain's CDR3 is CASRPGSYNSPLHF. DNA for the CDR3: TGTGCCAGCAGGCCCGGATCCTATAATTCACCCCTCCACTTT.

The V and J genes are TRBV4-1 and TRBJ1-2; tentative D call: TRBD1 (5 bases). CDR3 length: 13 amino acids. The V and J ends lost 4 bases and 0 bases respectively, with 6 bases between them. Per germline, CDR1 MGHRA and CDR2 YSYEKL. CDR3 region: CASSRGPNYGYTF. CDR3 DNA: TGCGCCAGCAGCCGGGGACCTAACTATGGCTACACCTTC.

The J gene is TRBJ1-6, the V gene TRBV19; possible D gene TRBD1, 5 bases. V was trimmed by 3 bases and J by 13 bases, leaving 22 bases between them. The CDR3 contains 16 residues. Germline assignment: CDR1 LNHDA and CDR2 SQIVND (reference sequence). The CDR3, as DNA: TGTGCCAGTAGTATTACCCCCGGCAGGGTGTCATCGCCCCTCCACTTT. Translated: CASSITPGRVSSPLHF.

The CDR3 DNA sequence: TGCGCCAGCAGCGTAACCACCGGGACAGGATCCCATACCTACGAGCAGTACTTC. Amino acid sequence: CASSVTTGTGSHTYEQYF. The J gene is TRBJ2-7, the V gene TRBV5-1; TRBD1 matches 8 bases. The germline V gene has CDR1 SGHRS and CDR2 YFSETQ. Losses at the gene ends were 4 bases for V and 2 bases for J; bases not matched to a gene: 17. This CDR3 is 18 amino acids long.

The chain has TRBV29-1 and TRBJ2-5, with D tentatively TRBD1 (5 bases). The last part of the DNA fits TRBJ2-7 better; the J call may be wrong. Per germline, CDR1 SQVTM and CDR2 ANQGSEA. The CDR3 runs 14 residues. The CDR3 region has the DNA TGCAGCGGTCCGAAAAGACCAGGGTTGTACGAGCAGTACTTC. Amino acids: CSGPKRPGLYEQYF.

The chain links TRBV11-3 to TRBJ2-1; weak D call: TRBD2 (6 bases). Trimming cost V 1 base and J 5 bases, with 18 bases left between them. CDR1 is SGHNT, CDR2 YENEEA, per germline. The CDR3 consists of 17 residues. CDR3 amino acids: CASSLGGRGGSNNEQFF. CDR3 in DNA: TGTGCCAGCAGCTTAGGGGGTCGTGGAGGGTCGAACAATGAGCAGTTCTTC. Full variable domain (remainder filled in from reference TRBV11-3 and TRBJ2-1): EAGVVQSPRYKIIEKKQPVAFWCNPISGHNTLYWYLQNLGQGPELLIRYENEEAVDDSQLPKDRFSAERLKGVDSTLKIQPAELGDSAVYLCASSLGGRGGSNNEQFFGPGTRLTVL.

The chain recombines TRBV7-2 with TRBJ2-1; unclear D gene. Germline CDR1 and CDR2: SGHTA and FQGNSA. The CDR3 extends over 13 amino acids. Trimming shortened V by 0 bases and J by 6 bases, and 6 bases separated the two germline ends. CDR3 nucleotide sequence: TGTGCCAGCAGCTTAGCTAGCTCCAATGAGCAGTTCTTC. It specifies CASSLASSNEQFF.

The chain links TRBV7-9 to TRBJ2-7, with a weak D call TRBD2 (5 bases). The CDR3 runs 14 residues. Trimming left V 3 bases short and J 3 bases short, with 12 bases between. The germline CDR1 and CDR2 sequences are SEHNR and FQNEAQ (reference sequence). In nucleotides, the CDR3 is TGTGCCAGCAGCTTTTATATCGGGGACTACGAGCAGTACTTC. As protein: CASSFYIGDYEQYF.

The sample holds one count of this clone. The chain links TRBV5-1 to TRBJ1-1; maybe TRBD1 (5 bases). Trimming pared 0 bases from V and 1 base from J, leaving 10 bases between. This CDR3 has 15 amino acids. In germline, CDR1 is SGHRS, CDR2 YFSETQ. The CDR3 loop is CASSLEKGTNTEAFF. The CDR3 coding sequence is TGCGCCAGCAGCTTGGAAAAGGGGACGAACACTGAAGCTTTCTTT.

This chain uses TRBV6-5 with TRBJ1-2; TRBD1 aligns across 8 bases. In germline, CDR1 is MNHEY, CDR2 SVGAGI. Trimming cost V 2 bases and J 3 bases; bases outside gene matches: 5. The CDR3 has 15 amino acids. CDR3 loop: CASSYGGQDYYGYTF. CDR3 sequence (DNA): TGTGCCAGCAGTTACGGGGGACAGGATTACTATGGCTACACCTTC.

The chain's CDR3 is CAWSRGSGSYNEQFF. CDR3 in DNA: TGTGCCTGGAGTCGTGGTAGCGGTTCCTACAATGAGCAGTTCTTC. The V call is TRBV30, the J call TRBJ2-1; perhaps TRBD2 as D (6 bases). The CDR3 loop spans 15 amino acids. V dropped 2 bases and J dropped 1 base, with 12 bases sitting between them. CDR1 GTSNPN and CDR2 SVGIG come from the germline V gene (reference sequence).

This chain links TRBV11-3 with TRBJ2-3, with D uncertain. V was pared by 5 bases and J by 0 bases, with 12 bases between. The CDR3 runs 15 residues. Germline V gene sequence: CDR1 SGHNT, CDR2 YENEEA. CDR3 nucleotide sequence: TGTGCCAGCAGCCAAGAACAGACTAGCACAGATACGCAGTATTTT. It encodes CASSQEQTSTDTQYF.

This clone was found a few times. The rearrangement links TRBV19 to TRBJ2-2; possibly TRBD2 for D (5 bases). CDR1 is LNHDA, CDR2 SQIVND, per germline (reference sequence). The CDR3 loop spans 14 amino acids. Deletions cut 2 bases from V and 7 bases from J, with 11 bases between. The CDR3 DNA is TGTGCCAGTAGTATATTGTCGGGAAACGGGGAGCTGTTTTTT. Translated, it gives CASSILSGNGELFF.

This clone was seen only once. The V call is TRBV9, the J call TRBJ1-5; D perhaps matches TRBD1 (5 bases). V dropped 4 bases and J dropped 6 bases, with 11 bases sitting between them. From germline, CDR1 is SGDLS and CDR2 YYNGEE. CDR3 length: 13 amino acids. CDR3 protein: CASSLSGTQPQHF. DNA of the CDR3: TGTGCCAGCAGCCTCTCGGGGACTCAGCCCCAGCATTTT.

This clone was picked up a small number of times. J is TRBJ1-6 and V is TRBV19, with 9 bases lining up with TRBD1. CDR1 and CDR2 from the germline V gene are LNHDA and SQIVND (reference sequence). The CDR3 consists of 16 residues. The junction had 6 bases not matched to a gene; V was cut back by 3 bases and J by 6 bases. CDR3 DNA: TGTGCCAGTAGTATTACCTCGGACAGGGGTAATTCACCCCTCCACTTT. This gives the protein CASSITSDRGNSPLHF.